A selection of T cell receptor beta chains follows, all from one sample in a study of regulatory T cells in long-lasting Graves disease. TCRdb ran MiXCR on the multiplex PCR reads and lists one entry per CDR3 protein. The repertoire holds 350,000 to 450,000 distinct CDR3 sequences, with about 21% as singletons. This specimen consisted of peripheral blood mononuclear cells (PBMCs), obtained when the disease was refractory, from a patient treated with antithyroid drugs. The receptors here all came from a female donor with Graves disease. CDR3s include the opening cysteine and the closing phenylalanine or tryptophan. The D gene is left open where the match is weak. Clone size is shown for a subset of rows, as once, few, many or a class of expanded clone.

CDR3 protein: CAGNRGNGEETQYF
CDR3 DNA: TGTGCCGGAAACCGGGGTAATGGGGAAGAGACCCAGTACTTC
J gene: TRBJ2-5
clone size: .
D gene: .
V gene: TRBV6-1

CDR3 protein: CASSLKGFGYTF
CDR3 DNA: TGTGCCAGCAGTTTAAAGGGGTTTGGCTACACCTTC
J gene: TRBJ1-2
clone size: .
D gene: .
V gene: TRBV28

CDR3 protein: CASSWGDINQPQHF
CDR3 DNA: TGTGCCAGCAGCTGGGGGGACATCAATCAGCCCCAGCATTTT
J gene: TRBJ1-5
clone size: few
D gene: .
V gene: TRBV5-5

CDR3 protein: CATSDSLAASSYNEQFF
CDR3 DNA: TGTGCCACCAGTGATTCATTAGCGGCGAGCTCCTACAATGAGCAGTTCTTC
J gene: TRBJ2-1
clone size: .
D gene: .
V gene: TRBV24-1

CDR3 protein: CASSPHFGAEAFF
CDR3 DNA: TGTGCCAGCAGCCCCCATTTCGGGGCTGAAGCTTTCTTT
J gene: TRBJ1-1
clone size: many
D gene: .
V gene: TRBV3-1

CDR3 protein: CSAGSGQRLDEQYF
CDR3 DNA: TGCAGTGCGGGGTCAGGGCAAAGGTTGGACGAGCAGTACTTC
J gene: TRBJ2-7
clone size: few
D gene: .
V gene: TRBV20-1

CDR3 protein: CASRDSNNYEQYF
CDR3 DNA: TGCGCCAGCAGAGACAGTAACAATTACGAGCAGTACTTC
J gene: TRBJ2-7
clone size: .
D gene: .
V gene: TRBV5-1

CDR3 protein: CASSPGDNLNTEAFF
CDR3 DNA: TGTGCCAGCAGCCCGGGGGACAACTTGAACACTGAAGCTTTCTTT
J gene: TRBJ1-1
clone size: .
D gene: .
V gene: TRBV9

CDR3 protein: CASSWGSDTEAFF
CDR3 DNA: TGTGCCAGCAGTTGGGGGAGTGACACTGAAGCTTTCTTT
J gene: TRBJ1-1
clone size: many
D gene: .
V gene: TRBV27

CDR3 protein: CASSLAPPNYGYTF
CDR3 DNA: TGTGCCAGTAGTCTCGCCCCCCCGAACTATGGCTACACCTTC
J gene: TRBJ1-2
clone size: few
D gene: .
V gene: TRBV19

CDR3 protein: CASSQDLRHLNTGELFF
CDR3 DNA: TGTGCCAGCAGCCAAGATCTGAGACATTTAAACACCGGGGAGCTGTTTTTT
J gene: TRBJ2-2
clone size: few
D gene: .
V gene: TRBV3-1

CDR3 protein: CASSLGTGLYEQYF
CDR3 DNA: TGTGCCAGCAGTTTGGGGACAGGGCTCTACGAGCAGTACTTC
J gene: TRBJ2-7
clone size: many
D gene: TRBD1
V gene: TRBV28

CDR3 protein: CASGRDRGNQPQHF
CDR3 DNA: TGTGCCAGCGGCCGGGACAGGGGTAATCAGCCCCAGCATTTT
J gene: TRBJ1-5
clone size: many
D gene: TRBD1
V gene: TRBV2

CDR3 protein: CSVVSLVTGELFF
CDR3 DNA: TGCAGCGTTGTATCCCTAGTCACCGGGGAGCTGTTTTTT
J gene: TRBJ2-2
clone size: few
D gene: .
V gene: TRBV29-1

CDR3 protein: CATSTGTDTQYF
CDR3 DNA: TGTGCCACCAGCACAGGCACAGATACGCAGTATTTT
J gene: TRBJ2-3
clone size: few
D gene: .
V gene: TRBV24-1

CDR3 protein: CASSLGAGVPLSQETQYF
CDR3 DNA: TGTGCCAGCAGCTTGGGTGCGGGAGTCCCTCTCAGTCAAGAGACCCAGTACTTC
J gene: TRBJ2-5
clone size: many
D gene: TRBD2
V gene: TRBV5-4

CDR3 protein: CASSLWGPSGSSSYEQYF
CDR3 DNA: TGTGCCAGCAGTTTATGGGGGCCTAGCGGGTCGAGCTCCTACGAGCAGTACTTC
J gene: TRBJ2-7
clone size: .
D gene: TRBD2
V gene: TRBV27

CDR3 protein: CASSQDPGRPTDTQYF
CDR3 DNA: TGTGCCAGCAGCCAAGATCCGGGGAGACCCACAGATACGCAGTATTTT
J gene: TRBJ2-3
clone size: .
D gene: .
V gene: TRBV3-1

CDR3 protein: CASSRGEPYGYTF
CDR3 DNA: TGTGCCAGCAGCCGAGGGGAGCCCTATGGCTACACCTTC
J gene: TRBJ1-2
clone size: few
D gene: .
V gene: TRBV6-2/TRBV6-3

CDR3 protein: CASSPLGATYEQYF
CDR3 DNA: TGTGCCAGCAGCCCCTTAGGGGCCACCTACGAGCAGTACTTC
J gene: TRBJ2-7
clone size: .
D gene: .
V gene: TRBV3-1

CDR3 protein: CAISEGEGETQYF
CDR3 DNA: TGTGCCATCAGTGAGGGGGAAGGAGAGACCCAGTACTTC
J gene: TRBJ2-5
clone size: many
D gene: .
V gene: TRBV10-3

CDR3 protein: CACSGVATGELFF
CDR3 DNA: TGTGCCTGCAGTGGGGTAGCAACCGGGGAGCTGTTTTTT
J gene: TRBJ2-2
clone size: .
D gene: .
V gene: TRBV6-1

CDR3 protein: CASSVGVGDGETQYF
CDR3 DNA: TGTGCCAGCAGCGTAGGGGTGGGGGATGGAGAGACCCAGTACTTC
J gene: TRBJ2-5
clone size: few
D gene: .
V gene: TRBV9

CDR3 protein: CASSEGVSSYNEQFF
CDR3 DNA: TGCGCCAGCAGCGAAGGGGTCAGCTCCTACAATGAGCAGTTCTTC
J gene: TRBJ2-1
clone size: .
D gene: .
V gene: TRBV5-1

CDR3 protein: CASSRQGEGQFF
CDR3 DNA: TGTGCCAGCAGCCGACAGGGAGAAGGGCAGTTCTTC
J gene: TRBJ2-1
clone size: .
D gene: TRBD1
V gene: TRBV11-1

CDR3 protein: CASSLGLPRGWDTQYF
CDR3 DNA: TGTGCCAGCAGTCTGGGACTACCCCGGGGTTGGGATACGCAGTATTTT
J gene: TRBJ2-3
clone size: .
D gene: TRBD2
V gene: TRBV28

CDR3 protein: CASSFEHFHF
CDR3 DNA: TGTGCCAGCAGTTTCGAACACTTTCACTTC
J gene: TRBJ2-7
clone size: .
D gene: .
V gene: TRBV28

CDR3 protein: CSARTGTDSNQPQHF
CDR3 DNA: TGCAGTGCACGAACCGGGACAGATAGCAATCAGCCCCAGCATTTT
J gene: TRBJ1-5
clone size: .
D gene: TRBD1
V gene: TRBV20-1

CDR3 protein: CASRTPAVDTGGYTF
CDR3 DNA: TGCGCCAGCCGAACCCCGGCAGTGGATACCGGTGGCTACACCTTC
J gene: TRBJ1-2
clone size: .
D gene: .
V gene: TRBV4-1

CDR3 protein: CASAADKQFF
CDR3 DNA: TGTGCCAGCGCCGCCGATAAGCAGTTCTTC
J gene: TRBJ2-1
clone size: .
D gene: .
V gene: TRBV25-1

CDR3 protein: CASSPPGTGGEQELFF
CDR3 DNA: TGTGCCAGCAGTCCACCCGGGACAGGGGGTGAGCAGGAGCTGTTTTTT
J gene: TRBJ2-2
clone size: many
D gene: TRBD1
V gene: TRBV28

CDR3 protein: CASSDGGQGNTGELFF
CDR3 DNA: TGTGCCAGCAGTGATGGGGGACAGGGAAACACCGGGGAGCTGTTTTTT
J gene: TRBJ2-2
clone size: many
D gene: TRBD1
V gene: TRBV25-1

CDR3 protein: CASLPVGLSYGYTF
CDR3 DNA: TGTGCCAGCCTCCCGGTAGGGTTGTCGTATGGCTACACCTTC
J gene: TRBJ1-2
clone size: few
D gene: .
V gene: TRBV19

CDR3 protein: CASRGQGRYEQYF
CDR3 DNA: TGTGCCAGCCGGGGGCAGGGAAGATACGAGCAGTACTTC
J gene: TRBJ2-7
clone size: many
D gene: .
V gene: TRBV28

CDR3 protein: CASRGVILNTEAFF
CDR3 DNA: TGTGCCAGCAGGGGGGTGATACTGAACACTGAAGCTTTCTTT
J gene: TRBJ1-1
clone size: many
D gene: .
V gene: TRBV27

CDR3 protein: CSASRQGATDSNQPQHF
CDR3 DNA: TGCAGTGCTAGCCGGCAGGGGGCGACCGATAGCAATCAGCCCCAGCATTTT
J gene: TRBJ1-5
clone size: .
D gene: TRBD1
V gene: TRBV20-1

CDR3 protein: CASSPGYVSGSVVAGELFF
CDR3 DNA: TGTGCCAGCAGCCCCGGTTACGTCAGCGGGAGTGTCGTAGCCGGGGAGCTGTTTTTT
J gene: TRBJ2-2
clone size: .
D gene: TRBD2
V gene: TRBV7-9

CDR3 protein: CASSFISGTGSYEQYF
CDR3 DNA: TGTGCCAGCAGTTTCATTAGCGGGACCGGATCCTACGAGCAGTACTTC
J gene: TRBJ2-7
clone size: many
D gene: TRBD2
V gene: TRBV12-3/TRBV12-4

CDR3 protein: CSATQAGQGTYEQYF
CDR3 DNA: TGCAGTGCTACTCAAGCGGGACAGGGTACCTACGAGCAGTACTTC
J gene: TRBJ2-7
clone size: few
D gene: TRBD1
V gene: TRBV20-1

CDR3 protein: CASSGRLAGLSTDTQYF
CDR3 DNA: TGTGCCAGCAGCGGCCGACTAGCGGGGTTAAGCACAGATACGCAGTATTTT
J gene: TRBJ2-3
clone size: .
D gene: TRBD2
V gene: TRBV7-8

CDR3 protein: CASSFTSGGNEQFF
CDR3 DNA: TGCGCCAGCAGCTTTACTAGCGGGGGCAATGAGCAGTTCTTC
J gene: TRBJ2-1
clone size: many
D gene: TRBD2
V gene: TRBV5-1

CDR3 protein: CSAGTSGRGRETQYF
CDR3 DNA: TGCAGTGCTGGGACTAGCGGGAGGGGTCGAGAGACCCAGTACTTC
J gene: TRBJ2-5
clone size: .
D gene: TRBD2
V gene: TRBV20-1

CDR3 protein: CASSSGTSYEQYF
CDR3 DNA: TGTGCCAGCAGCTCCGGAACAAGCTACGAGCAGTACTTC
J gene: TRBJ2-7
clone size: many
D gene: .
V gene: TRBV11-2

CDR3 protein: CATSRGQSSGADVLTF
CDR3 DNA: TGTGCCACCAGCAGAGGACAGAGCTCTGGGGCCGACGTCCTGACTTTC
J gene: TRBJ2-6
clone size: .
D gene: .
V gene: TRBV15

CDR3 protein: CSAKGQPPYEQYF
CDR3 DNA: TGCAGTGCAAAGGGACAGCCCCCCTACGAGCAGTACTTC
J gene: TRBJ2-7
clone size: .
D gene: TRBD1
V gene: TRBV20-1

CDR3 protein: CASSPHGGAGERWQYF
CDR3 DNA: TGTGCCAGCAGCCCCCACGGGGGCGCGGGAGAACGATGGCAGTACTTC
J gene: TRBJ2-7
clone size: .
D gene: .
V gene: TRBV7-9

CDR3 protein: CASSLASQLLNTGELFF
CDR3 DNA: TGTGCCAGCAGCCTAGCTTCACAACTATTGAACACCGGGGAGCTGTTTTTT
J gene: TRBJ2-2
clone size: few
D gene: .
V gene: TRBV6-1

CDR3 protein: CSAITPQDSYEQYF
CDR3 DNA: TGCAGTGCCATCACCCCTCAAGACAGCTACGAGCAGTACTTC
J gene: TRBJ2-7
clone size: few
D gene: .
V gene: TRBV20-1

CDR3 protein: CASSKTGTGGFSAGYTF
CDR3 DNA: TGTGCCAGCAGCAAAACCGGGACAGGGGGATTCTCTGCTGGCTACACCTTC
J gene: TRBJ1-2
clone size: few
D gene: TRBD1
V gene: TRBV6-2/TRBV6-3

CDR3 protein: CASSQAGTRKTQYF
CDR3 DNA: TGTGCCAGCTCACAGGCCGGGACTAGGAAGACCCAGTACTTC
J gene: TRBJ2-5
clone size: .
D gene: TRBD2
V gene: TRBV18

CDR3 protein: CASSPGLAGALQETQYF
CDR3 DNA: TGTGCCAGCAGCCCTGGGCTAGCGGGAGCCCTCCAAGAGACCCAGTACTTC
J gene: TRBJ2-5
clone size: few
D gene: TRBD2
V gene: TRBV11-3

CDR3 protein: CASSTQSGTPISYNEQFF
CDR3 DNA: TGTGCCAGCAGCACTCAGAGCGGGACCCCCATCTCCTACAATGAGCAGTTCTTC
J gene: TRBJ2-1
clone size: .
D gene: TRBD2
V gene: TRBV7-2

CDR3 protein: CASSSPTGTGNYGYTF
CDR3 DNA: TGTGCCAGCAGCTCACCAACCGGGACAGGCAACTATGGCTACACCTTC
J gene: TRBJ1-2
clone size: .
D gene: TRBD1
V gene: TRBV5-6

CDR3 protein: CSAREGSGANVLTF
CDR3 DNA: TGCAGTGCTAGGGAGGGTTCTGGGGCCAACGTCCTGACTTTC
J gene: TRBJ2-6
clone size: .
D gene: .
V gene: TRBV20-1

CDR3 protein: CASSPQAGQISGSGTGELFF
CDR3 DNA: TGTGCCAGCAGCCCCCAGGCAGGGCAGATTAGCGGGAGCGGCACCGGGGAGCTGTTTTTT
J gene: TRBJ2-2
clone size: .
D gene: TRBD2
V gene: TRBV7-2